This passage covers 26 T cell receptor beta chains from one sample sequenced in a study of regulatory T cells in long-lasting Graves disease. The time point denotes: newly diagnosed GD, antithyroid drugs for less than 3 months. From PBMCs, RNA was extracted and then used to make the TCR library. With iRepertoire HTBI primers and Arm-PCR of CDR3 regions, TCR beta libraries were built. TCRdb ran MiXCR on the multiplex PCR reads and lists one entry per CDR3 protein. Among roughly 360,000 distinct CDR3 sequences listed, roughly 10% were seen once. A further study also used this sample, focusing on T cells in Graves' hyperthyroidism and ophthalmopathy.

Sequenced material: peripheral blood mononuclear cells (PBMCs), taken at new diagnosis, from a patient treated with antithyroid drugs. These receptors all come from a young woman with Graves disease.

This clonotype was found many times. The J gene is TRBJ2-4, the V gene TRBV12-3 or TRBV12-4; 7 positions agree with TRBD1. The CDR3 consists of 14 residues. V was pared by 5 bases and J by 1 base, with 2 bases of the junction left unmatched. This chain's CDR3 is CASSDRVAKNIQYF. CDR3 sequence (DNA): TGTGCCAGCAGTGACAGGGTCGCCAAAAACATTCAGTACTTC.

There are many counts of this clonotype. The rearrangement uses TRBV2 and TRBJ1-1; D unclear. Germline CDR1 and CDR2: SNHLY and FYNNEI. The CDR3 sequence is 11 residues long. Between the trimmed V and J ends, which lost 8 bases and 11 bases, there was a span of 15 bases. The CDR3 here is CASEKTRNAFF. The CDR3, as DNA: TGTGCCAGCGAGAAGACTCGTAACGCTTTCTTT.

A note on this clonotype: Being one base from a much bigger clone, this may be a read error. V gene TRBV28 combines with J gene TRBJ1-1; D is possibly TRBD1 (5 bases). This CDR3 has 14 residues. V was trimmed by 6 bases and J by 8 bases, leaving 19 bases between them. Germline V CDR1 and CDR2: MDHEN, SYDVKM. In DNA, the CDR3 is TGTGCCAGCAGCCTATTCCGGTTCCGGGACGAAGCTTTCTTT. This codes for CASSLFRFRDEAFF. The variable domain in full, with the rest retrieved from reference TRBV28 and TRBJ1-1, is DVKVTQSSRYLVKRTGEKVFLECVQDMDHENMFWYRQDPGLGLRLIYFSYDVKMKEKGDIPEGYSVSREKKERFSLILESASTNQTSMYLCASSLFRFRDEAFFGQGTRLTVV.

V usage is TRBV20-1 and J usage is TRBJ2-3, with TRBD2 matching 8 bases. With V trimmed by 4 bases and J by 6 bases, 15 bases remained unmatched. The germline V gene encodes CDR1 DFQATT and CDR2 SNEGSKA (reference sequence). The CDR3 has 16 residues. CDR3 DNA sequence: TGCAGTGCTATTAGTACTAGCGGTTCTTTTCTGGATACGCAGTATTTT. It codes for CSAISTSGSFLDTQYF.

At least ten counts were recorded for this clonotype. CDR3 region: CSARDLAGYTYEQYV. The CDR3 DNA reads as TGCAGTGCTAGGGATCTAGCGGGGTATACCTACGAGCAGTACGTC. V gene TRBV20-1 combines with J gene TRBJ2-7; 9 nucleotides line up with TRBD2. Germline CDR1 reads DFQATT; CDR2 reads SNEGSKA (reference sequence). Trimming cost V 3 bases and J 2 bases; bases outside gene matches: 8. CDR3 length equals 15 residues.

The rearrangement joins TRBV27 to TRBJ1-5, with D maybe TRBD1 (6 bases). This CDR3 is 13 amino acids long. Trimming removed 3 bases at V and 5 bases at J, with 8 bases between. Germline loops: CDR1 MNHEY, CDR2 SMNVEV (reference sequence). Written as DNA, the CDR3 is TGTGCCAGCAGTTTGGGGGGGCATCAGCCCCAGCATTTT. Translation gives CASSLGGHQPQHF.

This clonotype was found many times. The chain is built from TRBV6-1 and TRBJ2-3; TRBD2 is a possible D gene (6 bases). Trimming cost V 5 bases and J 4 bases, with 22 bases left between them. The germline V gene encodes CDR1 MNHNS and CDR2 SASEGT. The CDR3 sequence is 17 residues long. The DNA for the CDR3 is TGTGCCAGCAGTCGATGGGAGGACTCCATTGTGGCAGATACGCAGTATTTT. This gives the protein CASSRWEDSIVADTQYF.

This clonotype was found many times. The V call is TRBV7-2, the J call TRBJ2-5; a possible D gene is TRBD2 (7 bases). This CDR3 has 19 residues. The germline V and J ends were trimmed by 5 bases and 4 bases, with 29 bases remaining between them. The germline gives CDR1 SGHTA, CDR2 FQGNSA. The CDR3 reads CASSGTLWRGSPPRETQYF. The CDR3 DNA sequence: TGTGCCAGCAGCGGGACACTCTGGCGGGGGTCCCCTCCCAGAGAGACCCAGTACTTC. Full variable domain (rest looked up from reference TRBV7-2 and TRBJ2-5): GAGVSQSPSNKVTEKGKDVELRCDPISGHTALYWYRQSLGQGLEFLIYFQGNSAPDKSGLPSDRFSAERTGGSVSTLTIQRTQQEDSAVYLCASSGTLWRGSPPRETQYFGPGTRLLVL.

This clonotype was observed many times. This chain joins TRBV12-3 or TRBV12-4 and TRBJ1-2, with 9 bases fitting TRBD1. V trimming: 5 bases; J trimming: 1 base; junction bases outside the gene matches: 8. The CDR3 sequence is 16 residues long. For the CDR3, the DNA is TGTGCCAGCAGTCGCTACAGGGGGCGCTTTAACTATGGCTACACCTTC. Protein product: CASSRYRGRFNYGYTF.

Many counts were recorded for this clonotype. The J gene is TRBJ2-7, the V gene TRBV29-1; D is unresolved. Trimming cost V 2 bases and J 2 bases, with 10 bases left between them. CDR1 is SQVTM, CDR2 ANQGSEA, per germline. The CDR3 runs 13 residues. CDR3 in DNA: TGCAGCGTTGAATACGAGGTACCCTACGAGCAGTACTTC. It translates to CSVEYEVPYEQYF.

Many counts were recorded for this clonotype. The rearrangement uses TRBV24-1 and TRBJ1-2; D unresolved. From germline, CDR1 is KGHDR and CDR2 SFDVKD. The V gene lost 1 base and the J gene lost 6 bases, with 2 bases spanning the gap. This CDR3 has 11 residues. In DNA form, the CDR3 reads TGTGCCACCAGTGATTTTGATGGCTACACCTTC. Translation: CATSDFDGYTF.

As concerns this clonotype: A single base separates this from a much larger clone, so it may be a read error. The V and J genes are TRBV6-2 or TRBV6-3 and TRBJ1-5, with D possibly TRBD1 on 6 matching bases. This CDR3 contains 16 residues. Germline V gene lookup returns CDR1 MNHEY and CDR2 SVGEGT. The CDR3: CASNYGGPYSNQPQHF. CDR3 DNA sequence: TGTGCCAGCAATTACGGGGGGCCTTATAGCAATCAGCCCCAGCATTTT.

This clonotype was counted between two and nine times. This sequence joins TRBV6-5 and TRBJ1-1; D possibly corresponds to TRBD1 (5 bases). Looked up from germline, CDR1 is MNHEY and CDR2 is SVGAGI. The germline V and J ends were trimmed by 2 bases and 0 bases, with 7 bases remaining between them. This CDR3 is 14 amino acids long. CDR3: CASSYPGLNTEAFF. The CDR3 DNA is TGTGCCAGCAGTTACCCAGGGCTGAACACTGAAGCTTTCTTT.

In this sample, this clonotype turned up a few times. The gene calls are TRBV20-1 and TRBJ2-1; weak D call: TRBD2 (6 bases). Trimming took off 7 bases at V and 3 bases at J, with 19 bases between the two ends. The CDR3 extends over 15 amino acids. Germline values: CDR1 DFQATT, CDR2 SNEGSKA (reference sequence). CDR3 amino acids: CSVGFRRTNYNEQFF. DNA of the CDR3: TGCAGTGTTGGGTTTCGAAGGACTAACTACAATGAGCAGTTCTTC.

The chain recombines TRBV4-2 with TRBJ1-5, with D possibly matching TRBD1 (5 bases). V was cut by 5 bases and J by 0 bases, with 11 bases left in between. The CDR3 has 15 residues. Germline V gives CDR1 LGHNA, CDR2 YNFKEQ. The CDR3 loop is CASSSDRDSNQPQHF. The CDR3 DNA reads as TGTGCCAGCAGCTCCGACAGAGATAGCAATCAGCCCCAGCATTTT.

This clonotype came up many times. The chain uses TRBV28 and TRBJ1-2; possible D gene TRBD1, 5 bases. CDR1 is MDHEN and CDR2 is SYDVKM in the germline V gene. The germline V and J ends were trimmed by 6 bases and 8 bases, with 28 bases remaining between them. CDR3 length equals 17 residues. The CDR3 nucleotides read TGTGCCAGCAGAGAAGTAAGGGGCAGCGGCGAAAGCGACGGCTACACCTTC. It translates to CASREVRGSGESDGYTF.

The table lists this clonotype with many counts. V gene TRBV29-1 combines with J gene TRBJ2-1, with 8 bases that match TRBD2. The germline V gene encodes CDR1 SQVTM and CDR2 ANQGSEA. CDR3 size: 14 residues. Trimming took 2 bases from V and 8 from J; bases not matched to a gene: 8. This CDR3 reads CSVETGTRFYEQFF. For the CDR3, the DNA is TGCAGCGTTGAAACCGGGACTAGGTTTTATGAGCAGTTCTTC.

This clonotype turned up a few times. This chain uses TRBV5-1 with TRBJ2-1, with 8 bases fitting TRBD2. The CDR3 sequence is 15 residues long. CDR1 is SGHRS and CDR2 is YFSETQ in the germline V gene. The V segment lost 0 bases and the J segment 2 bases; nucleotides outside the gene matches: 1. CDR3 coding DNA: TGCGCCAGCAGCTTGGCGGGACTAGCCTACAATGAGCAGTTCTTC. Translated: CASSLAGLAYNEQFF.

This clonotype occurred many times. This chain connects TRBV30 to TRBJ2-7; no definite D call. This CDR3 is 15 amino acids long. Per germline, CDR1 GTSNPN and CDR2 SVGIG (reference sequence). Deletions cut 0 bases from V and 3 bases from J, with 15 bases between. The CDR3 reads CAWSVRLGWNYEQYF. The CDR3 DNA reads as TGTGCCTGGAGTGTACGGCTGGGATGGAACTACGAGCAGTACTTC. Supplemented by reference TRBV30 and TRBJ2-7, the full variable domain reads SQTIHQWPATLVQPVGSPLSLECTVEGTSNPNLYWYRQAAGRGLQLLFYSVGIGQISSEVPQNLSASRPQDRQFILSSKKLLLSDSGFYLCAWSVRLGWNYEQYFGPGTRLTVT.

This clonotype showed up many times. The chain joins TRBV12-3 or TRBV12-4 to TRBJ2-3; D is unclear. The CDR3 spans 13 residues. The V end was cut by 3 bases, the J end by 5 bases, with 9 bases between. The CDR3 sequence is CASSFNAGDTQYF. DNA of the CDR3: TGTGCCAGCAGTTTCAACGCCGGAGATACGCAGTATTTT.

As for this clonotype: This may stem from a read error, because a much larger clone lies one nucleotide away. This sequence joins TRBV11-1 and TRBJ1-2; D is possibly TRBD1 (6 bases). CDR1 and CDR2 (germline): SGHAT, FQDESV (reference sequence). The CDR3 loop spans 14 amino acids. The DNA for the CDR3 is TGTGCCGGCAGCTCGCCGTGGCAGGGGCAGGACTACACCTTC. The encoded protein is CAGSSPWQGQDYTF.

This clonotype came up many times. The chain joins TRBV12-3 or TRBV12-4 to TRBJ2-5; 9 bases align to TRBD1. The CDR3 covers 14 residues. V was pared by 8 bases and J by 2 bases, with 6 bases of the junction left unmatched. The CDR3 region is CASGWTGEQETQYF. As DNA, the CDR3 is TGTGCCAGCGGGTGGACAGGGGAACAAGAGACCCAGTACTTC.

This clonotype was counted many times. The rearrangement uses TRBV7-6 and TRBJ2-1; 7 nucleotides match TRBD2. CDR3 size: 15 residues. J gave up 3 bases and V 1 base, and 3 bases lay outside the gene matches. Germline CDR1 reads SGHVS; CDR2 reads FNYEAQ. CDR3 sequence reads: CASSLGSGLYNEQFF. The CDR3 region has the DNA TGTGCCAGCAGCTTAGGTAGCGGGCTCTACAATGAGCAGTTCTTC. Full variable domain (outside the CDR3, taken from reference TRBV7-6 and TRBJ2-1): GAGVSQSPRYKVTKRGQDVALRCDPISGHVSLYWYRQALGQGPEFLTYFNYEAQQDKSGLPNDRFSAERPEGSISTLTIQRTEQRDSAMYRCASSLGSGLYNEQFFGPGTRLTVL.

This clonotype was seen a handful of times. The genes are TRBV7-2 and TRBJ1-1; D not resolved. There are 13 residues in the CDR3. Trimming pared 6 bases from V and 0 bases from J, leaving 8 bases between. Germline V gene lookup returns CDR1 SGHTA and CDR2 FQGNSA. CDR3 in amino acids: CASRIPMNTEAFF. Written as DNA, the CDR3 is TGTGCCAGCAGGATCCCCATGAACACTGAAGCTTTCTTT.

This clonotype was seen at least ten times. The V call is TRBV12-3 or TRBV12-4, the J call TRBJ1-5, with D perhaps TRBD1 (5 bases). CDR3 length: 15 residues. The V gene lost 5 bases and the J gene lost 6 bases, with 17 bases spanning the gap. DNA of the CDR3: TGTGCCAGCAGTCACCGAAGAATTAGGGGTCAGCCCCAGCATTTT. Its translation: CASSHRRIRGQPQHF.

J is TRBJ2-4 and V is TRBV20-1, with TRBD2 matching over 7 bases. The CDR3 length is 15 residues. The germline V gene encodes CDR1 DFQATT and CDR2 SNEGSKA (reference sequence). Here the CDR3 reads CSLTSGVIAKNIQYF. CDR3 bases: TGCAGCCTTACCAGCGGGGTGATAGCCAAAAACATTCAGTACTTC.